This T cell receptor beta chain was observed in a study of T cell changes during pregnancy in multiple sclerosis. Assay: immunoSEQ multiplex PCR; the TCRdb copy retains only in-frame clones and omits some. The repertoire includes tens of thousands of clones, approximately 93% of them detected once, and about 0.99% sits in the top ten. The source material was peripheral blood, sampled in the second trimester of pregnancy. This TCR came from a female donor in good health, enrolled as a control in a pregnancy study.

The CDR3 loop reads CASSQSTADTQYF. In nucleotides, the CDR3 is TGTGCCAGCAGCCAATCGACAGCAGATACGCAGTATTTT. The V call is TRBV16, the J call TRBJ2-3; a possible D gene is TRBD1 (5 bases). CDR3 size: 13 residues. CDR1 is KGHSY, CDR2 FQNENV, per germline. The V end lost 0 bases, the J end lost 4 bases, and 5 bases lay between the germline ends.